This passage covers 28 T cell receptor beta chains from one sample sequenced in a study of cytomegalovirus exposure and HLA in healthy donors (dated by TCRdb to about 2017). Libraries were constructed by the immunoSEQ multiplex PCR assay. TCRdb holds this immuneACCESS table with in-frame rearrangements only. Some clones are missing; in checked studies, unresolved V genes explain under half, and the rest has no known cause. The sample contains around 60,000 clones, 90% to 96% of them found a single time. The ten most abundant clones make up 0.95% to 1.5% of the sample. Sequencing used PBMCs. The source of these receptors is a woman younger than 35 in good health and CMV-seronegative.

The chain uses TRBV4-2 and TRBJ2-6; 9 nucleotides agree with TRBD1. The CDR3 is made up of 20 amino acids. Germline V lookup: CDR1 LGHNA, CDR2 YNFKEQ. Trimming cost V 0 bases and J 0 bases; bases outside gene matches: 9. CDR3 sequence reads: CASSQDVWDRVLSGANVLTF. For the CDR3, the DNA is TGTGCCAGCAGCCAAGACGTCTGGGACAGGGTTCTCTCTGGGGCCAACGTCCTGACTTTC.

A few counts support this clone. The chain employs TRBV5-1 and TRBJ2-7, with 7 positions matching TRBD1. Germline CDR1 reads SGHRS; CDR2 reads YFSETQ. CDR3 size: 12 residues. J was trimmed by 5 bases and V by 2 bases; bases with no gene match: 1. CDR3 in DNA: TGCGCCAGCAGCTTCGACAGGGACGAGCAGTACTTC. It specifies CASSFDRDEQYF.

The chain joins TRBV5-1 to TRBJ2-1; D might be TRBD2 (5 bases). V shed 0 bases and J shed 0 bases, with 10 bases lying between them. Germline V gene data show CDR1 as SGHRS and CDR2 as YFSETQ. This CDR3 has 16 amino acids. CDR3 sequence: CASSLGGASSYNEQFF. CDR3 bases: TGCGCCAGCAGCTTGGGGGGAGCCTCCTCCTACAATGAGCAGTTCTTC.

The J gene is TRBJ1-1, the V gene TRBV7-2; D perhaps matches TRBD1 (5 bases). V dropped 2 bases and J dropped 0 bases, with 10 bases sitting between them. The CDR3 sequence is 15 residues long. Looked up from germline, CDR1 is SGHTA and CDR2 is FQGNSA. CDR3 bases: TGTGCCAGCAGCTTACAAGGGGCCCTGAACACTGAAGCTTTCTTT. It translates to CASSLQGALNTEAFF.

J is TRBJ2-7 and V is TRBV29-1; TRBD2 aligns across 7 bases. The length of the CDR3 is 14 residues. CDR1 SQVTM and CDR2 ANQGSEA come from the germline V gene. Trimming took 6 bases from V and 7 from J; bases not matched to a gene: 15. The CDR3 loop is CSVAPGGLDGEQYF. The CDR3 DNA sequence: TGCAGCGTCGCCCCGGGGGGTCTCGACGGGGAGCAGTACTTC.

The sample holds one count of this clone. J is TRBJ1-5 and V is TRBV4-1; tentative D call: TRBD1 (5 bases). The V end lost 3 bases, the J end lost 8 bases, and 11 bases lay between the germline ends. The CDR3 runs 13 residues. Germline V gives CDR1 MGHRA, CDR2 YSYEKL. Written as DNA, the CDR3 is TGCGCCAGCAGCCACCGAGCGGGGGAGCCCCAGCATTTT. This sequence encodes CASSHRAGEPQHF.

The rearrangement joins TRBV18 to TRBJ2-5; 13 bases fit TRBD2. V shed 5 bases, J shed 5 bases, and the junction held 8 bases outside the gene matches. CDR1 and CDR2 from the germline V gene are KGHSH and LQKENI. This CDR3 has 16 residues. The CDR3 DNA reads TGTGCCAGCTCAGGCGGACTAGCGGGAGCGGGGGAGACCCAGTACTTC. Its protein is CASSGGLAGAGETQYF. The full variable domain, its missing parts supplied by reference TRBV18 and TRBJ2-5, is NAGVMQNPRHLVRRRGQEARLRCSPMKGHSHVYWYRQLPEEGLKFMVYLQKENIIDESGMPKERFSAEFPKEGPSILRIQQVVRGDSAAYFCASSGGLAGAGETQYFGPGTRLLVL.

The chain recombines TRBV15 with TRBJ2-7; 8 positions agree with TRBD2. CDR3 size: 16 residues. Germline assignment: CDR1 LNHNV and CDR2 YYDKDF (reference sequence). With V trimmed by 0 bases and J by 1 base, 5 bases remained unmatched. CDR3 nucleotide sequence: TGTGCCACCAGCAGAGATGGGGGACTAGGGTCCTACGAGCAGTACTTC. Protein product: CATSRDGGLGSYEQYF.

CDR3 coding DNA: TGTGCCAGCAGTCCCCGTCGGTGGGGGGGGAATCAGCCCCAGCATTTT. Translating it yields CASSPRRWGGNQPQHF. The gene calls are TRBV27 and TRBJ1-5; TRBD1 is a possible D gene (5 bases). The CDR3 runs to 16 residues. Germline CDR1 and CDR2: MNHEY and SMNVEV (reference sequence). V lost 5 bases, J lost 4 bases, and 18 bases lay in between.

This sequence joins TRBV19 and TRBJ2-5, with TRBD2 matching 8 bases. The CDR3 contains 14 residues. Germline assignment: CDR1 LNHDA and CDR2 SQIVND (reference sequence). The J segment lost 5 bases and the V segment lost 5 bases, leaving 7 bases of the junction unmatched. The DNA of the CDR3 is TGTGCCAGTAGTGGGCTAGCGGGCGTGGAGACCCAGTACTTC. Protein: CASSGLAGVETQYF.

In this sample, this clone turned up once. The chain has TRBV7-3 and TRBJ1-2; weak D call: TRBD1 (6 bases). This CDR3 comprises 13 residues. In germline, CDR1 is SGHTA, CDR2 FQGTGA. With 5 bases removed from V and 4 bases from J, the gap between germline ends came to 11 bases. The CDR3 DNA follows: TGTGCCAGCAGCACCGGGGGGCCCTATGGCTACACCTTC. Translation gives CASSTGGPYGYTF.

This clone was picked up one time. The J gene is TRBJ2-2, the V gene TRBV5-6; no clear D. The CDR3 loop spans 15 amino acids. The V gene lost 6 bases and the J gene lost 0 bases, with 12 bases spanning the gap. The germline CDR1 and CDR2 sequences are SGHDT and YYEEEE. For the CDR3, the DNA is TGTGCCAGCACCCCCCCCCTAGCGAACACCGGGGAGCTGTTTTTT. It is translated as CASTPPLANTGELFF.

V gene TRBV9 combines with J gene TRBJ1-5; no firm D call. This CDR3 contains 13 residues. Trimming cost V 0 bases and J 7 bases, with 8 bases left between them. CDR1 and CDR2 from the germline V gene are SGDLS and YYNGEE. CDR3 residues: CASSVGTGQPQHF. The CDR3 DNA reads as TGTGCCAGCAGCGTAGGGACGGGGCAGCCCCAGCATTTT.

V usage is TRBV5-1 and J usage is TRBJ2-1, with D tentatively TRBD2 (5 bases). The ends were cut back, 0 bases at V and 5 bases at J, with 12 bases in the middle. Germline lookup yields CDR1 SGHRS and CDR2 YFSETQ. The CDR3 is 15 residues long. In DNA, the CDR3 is TGCGCCAGCAGCTTGGGGACTGCTGGACACAATGAGCAGTTCTTC. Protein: CASSLGTAGHNEQFF.

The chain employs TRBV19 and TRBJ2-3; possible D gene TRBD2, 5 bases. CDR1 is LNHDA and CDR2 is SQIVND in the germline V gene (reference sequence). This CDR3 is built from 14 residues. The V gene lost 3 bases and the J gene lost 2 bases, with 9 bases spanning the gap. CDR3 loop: CASSIGGYTDTQYF. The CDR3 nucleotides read TGTGCCAGTAGTATCGGCGGGTACACAGATACGCAGTATTTT.

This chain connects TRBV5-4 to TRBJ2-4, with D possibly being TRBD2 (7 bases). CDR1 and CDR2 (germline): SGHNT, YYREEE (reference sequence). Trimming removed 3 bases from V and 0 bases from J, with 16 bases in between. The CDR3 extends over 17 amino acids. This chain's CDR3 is CASSSAGGALAKNIQYF. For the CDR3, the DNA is TGTGCCAGCAGCTCCGCTGGGGGGGCCCTAGCCAAAAACATTCAGTACTTC.

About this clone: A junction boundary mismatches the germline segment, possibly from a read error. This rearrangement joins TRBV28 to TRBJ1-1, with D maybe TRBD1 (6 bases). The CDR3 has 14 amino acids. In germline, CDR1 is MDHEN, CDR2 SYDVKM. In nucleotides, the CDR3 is TGTGCCAGCAGCTTATCCTGGACAGACACTGAAGCTTTCTTT. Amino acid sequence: CASSLSWTDTEAFF.

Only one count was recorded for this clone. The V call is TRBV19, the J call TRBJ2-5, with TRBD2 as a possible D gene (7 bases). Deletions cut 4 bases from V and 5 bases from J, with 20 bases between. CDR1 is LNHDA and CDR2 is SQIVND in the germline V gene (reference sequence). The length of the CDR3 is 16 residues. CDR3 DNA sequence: TGTGCCAGTAGTACCCCCCGGGGGGCCGACCGGGAGACCCAGTACTTC. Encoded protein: CASSTPRGADRETQYF.

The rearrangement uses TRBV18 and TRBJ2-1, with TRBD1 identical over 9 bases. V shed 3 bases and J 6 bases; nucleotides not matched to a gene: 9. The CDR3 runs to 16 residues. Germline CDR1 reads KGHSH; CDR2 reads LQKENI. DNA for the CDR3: TGTGCCAGCTCACCTCGACAGGGGGTGAGGGGCAATGAGCAGTTCTTC. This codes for CASSPRQGVRGNEQFF. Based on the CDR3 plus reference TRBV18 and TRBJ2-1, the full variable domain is NAGVMQNPRHLVRRRGQEARLRCSPMKGHSHVYWYRQLPEEGLKFMVYLQKENIIDESGMPKERFSAEFPKEGPSILRIQQVVRGDSAAYFCASSPRQGVRGNEQFFGPGTRLTVL.

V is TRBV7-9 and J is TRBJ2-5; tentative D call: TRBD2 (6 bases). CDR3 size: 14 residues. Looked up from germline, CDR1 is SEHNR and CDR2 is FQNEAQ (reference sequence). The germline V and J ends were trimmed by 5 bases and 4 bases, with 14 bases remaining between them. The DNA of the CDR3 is TGTGCCAGCAGCCCCGGGACTGTGGGAGAGACCCAGTACTTC. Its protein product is CASSPGTVGETQYF.

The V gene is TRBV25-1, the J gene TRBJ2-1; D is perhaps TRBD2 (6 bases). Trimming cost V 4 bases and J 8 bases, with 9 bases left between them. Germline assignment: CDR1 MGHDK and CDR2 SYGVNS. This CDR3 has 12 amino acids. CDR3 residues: CASSGDLDEQFF. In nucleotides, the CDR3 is TGTGCCAGCAGTGGGGACTTGGATGAGCAGTTCTTC.

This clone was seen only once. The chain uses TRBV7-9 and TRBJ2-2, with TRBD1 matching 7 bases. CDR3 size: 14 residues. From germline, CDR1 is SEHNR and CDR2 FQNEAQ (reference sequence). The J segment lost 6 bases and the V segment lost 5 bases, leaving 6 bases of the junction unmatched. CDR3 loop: CASSDIQGAGELFF. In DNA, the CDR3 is TGTGCCAGCAGCGACATTCAGGGGGCCGGGGAGCTGTTTTTT.

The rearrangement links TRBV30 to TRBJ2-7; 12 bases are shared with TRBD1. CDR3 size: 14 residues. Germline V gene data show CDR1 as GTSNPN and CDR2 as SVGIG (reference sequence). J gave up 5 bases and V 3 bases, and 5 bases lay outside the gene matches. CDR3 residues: CAWRKGTGGHEQYF. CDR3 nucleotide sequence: TGTGCCTGGAGGAAAGGGACAGGGGGCCACGAGCAGTACTTC.

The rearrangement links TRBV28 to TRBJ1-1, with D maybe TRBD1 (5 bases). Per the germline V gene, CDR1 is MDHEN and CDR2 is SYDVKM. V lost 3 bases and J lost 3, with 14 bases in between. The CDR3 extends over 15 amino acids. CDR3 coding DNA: TGTGCCAGCAGTTTCGACTTCGGGGGGGACACTGAAGCTTTCTTT. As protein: CASSFDFGGDTEAFF.

The CDR3 loop is CASSFDSRETQYF. CDR3 coding DNA: TGCGCCAGCAGCTTCGACAGCCGAGAGACCCAGTACTTC. The V call is TRBV5-1, the J call TRBJ2-5; a possible D gene is TRBD1 (5 bases). The V end was cut by 2 bases, the J end by 4 bases, with 9 bases between. CDR3 length: 13 residues. Germline lookup yields CDR1 SGHRS and CDR2 YFSETQ.

CDR3 nucleotides: TGTGCCAGCAGCCAGGACCCCAGGGATGAAAAACTGTTTTTT. Translating gives CASSQDPRDEKLFF. J is TRBJ1-4 and V is TRBV7-2, with D possibly matching TRBD1 (5 bases). The CDR3 is 14 residues long. V lost 5 bases and J lost 6, with 13 bases in between. CDR1 and CDR2 (germline): SGHTA, FQGNSA.

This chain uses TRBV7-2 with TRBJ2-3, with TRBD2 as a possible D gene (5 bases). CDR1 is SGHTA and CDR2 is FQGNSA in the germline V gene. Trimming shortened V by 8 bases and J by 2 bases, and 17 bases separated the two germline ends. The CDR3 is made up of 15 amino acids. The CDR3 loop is CASGPFGLDTDTQYF. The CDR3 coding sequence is TGTGCCAGCGGCCCGTTTGGACTCGACACAGATACGCAGTATTTT.

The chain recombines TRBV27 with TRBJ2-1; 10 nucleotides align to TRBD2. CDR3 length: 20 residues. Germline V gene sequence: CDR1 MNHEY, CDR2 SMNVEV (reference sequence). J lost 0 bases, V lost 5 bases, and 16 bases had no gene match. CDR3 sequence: CASSPLWLAGDFSSYNEQFF. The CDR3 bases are TGTGCCAGCAGTCCCCTTTGGCTAGCGGGGGACTTTAGCTCCTACAATGAGCAGTTCTTC.